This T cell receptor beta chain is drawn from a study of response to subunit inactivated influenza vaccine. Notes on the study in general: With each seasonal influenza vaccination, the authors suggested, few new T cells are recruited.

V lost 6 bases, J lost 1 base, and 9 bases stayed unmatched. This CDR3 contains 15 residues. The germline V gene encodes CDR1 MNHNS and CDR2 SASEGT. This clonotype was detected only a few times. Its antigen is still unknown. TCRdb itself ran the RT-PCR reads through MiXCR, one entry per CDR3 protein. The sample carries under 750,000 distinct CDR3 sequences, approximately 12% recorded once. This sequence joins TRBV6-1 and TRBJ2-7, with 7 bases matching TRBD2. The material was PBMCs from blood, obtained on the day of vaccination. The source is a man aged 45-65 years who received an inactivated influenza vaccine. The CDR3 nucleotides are TGTGCCAGCAGACCGACTAGCACCTATTCCTACGAGCAGTACTTC. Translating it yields CASRPTSTYSYEQYF.